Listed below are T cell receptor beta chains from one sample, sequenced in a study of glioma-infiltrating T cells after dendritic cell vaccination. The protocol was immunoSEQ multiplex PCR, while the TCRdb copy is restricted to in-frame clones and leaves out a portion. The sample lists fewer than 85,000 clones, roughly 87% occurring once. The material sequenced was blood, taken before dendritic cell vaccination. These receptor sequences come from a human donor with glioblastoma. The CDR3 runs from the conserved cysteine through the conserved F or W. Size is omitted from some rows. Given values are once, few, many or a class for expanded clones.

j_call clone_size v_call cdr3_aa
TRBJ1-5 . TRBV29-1 CSVSGVQGFDQPQHF
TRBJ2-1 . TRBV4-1 CASSQGTSVGNEQFF
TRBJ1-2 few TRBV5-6 CASSLVSQVYGYTF
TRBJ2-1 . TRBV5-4 CASSLGLGQGGNEQFF
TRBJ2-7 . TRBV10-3 CAIRITGTSVREQYF
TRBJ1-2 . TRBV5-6 CASSVVNYGYTF
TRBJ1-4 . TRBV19 CASSFGGVEKLFF
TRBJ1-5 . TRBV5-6 CASSRTGGNQPQHF
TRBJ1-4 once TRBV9 CASSPTVGQGIGKLFF
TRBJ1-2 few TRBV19 CASSSQARDGYTF
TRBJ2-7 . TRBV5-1 CASSDKGPSYEQYF
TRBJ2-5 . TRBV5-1 CASSSLDLQETQYF
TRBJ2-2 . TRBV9 CASSGPPQTANTGELFF
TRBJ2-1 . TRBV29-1 CSVEPDPGNEQFF
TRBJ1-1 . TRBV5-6 CASSLSVNTEAFF
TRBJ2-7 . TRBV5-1 CASSRLRGGEQYF
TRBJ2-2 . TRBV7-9 CASSLDSRDTGELFF
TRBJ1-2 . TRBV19 CASSIDQARRGYTF
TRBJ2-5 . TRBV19 CASSIKGQGWETQYF
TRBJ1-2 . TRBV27 CASSLRAQGNYGYTF
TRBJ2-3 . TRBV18 CASSPPRGSGSEDTQYF
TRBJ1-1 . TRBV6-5 CACKQGSEAFF
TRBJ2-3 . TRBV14 CASSHRSGGAKDTQYF
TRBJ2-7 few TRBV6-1 CASSEDVAGAYEQYF
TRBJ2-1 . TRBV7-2 CASSLSLEQFF
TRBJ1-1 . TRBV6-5 CASSYSGEAFF
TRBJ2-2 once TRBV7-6 CASSGGANTGELFF